Below are 9 T cell receptor beta chains sequenced from a single sample in a study. The protocol was immunoSEQ multiplex PCR, while the TCRdb copy is restricted to in-frame clones and leaves out a portion. Of about 50,000 clones detected, more than 80% appear once; the ten largest clones hold about 10%. Sequenced input: PBMCs. The receptor source for this set is a middle-aged man with rheumatoid arthritis.

The chain recombines TRBV28 with TRBJ2-1; D may correspond to TRBD1 or TRBD2 (5 bases each). V lost 8 bases and J lost 6, with 23 bases in between. The CDR3 runs to 16 residues. From germline, CDR1 is MDHEN and CDR2 SYDVKM. CDR3 coding DNA: TGTGCCAGCCCCCCGCGGCTCGGGGCGGCGGTCAATGAGCAGTTCTTC. Its translation: CASPPRLGAAVNEQFF.

This chain links TRBV18 with TRBJ2-3; D gene uncertain. In germline, CDR1 is KGHSH, CDR2 LQKENI. Trimming shortened V by 4 bases and J by 0 bases, and 20 bases separated the two germline ends. This CDR3 contains 18 residues. The CDR3 reads CASSHGGSGGPSTDTQYF. CDR3 sequence (DNA): TGTGCCAGCTCACACGGCGGCTCGGGCGGACCTAGCACAGATACGCAGTATTTT.

V is TRBV6-5 and J is TRBJ2-7; the match to TRBD1 covers 9 bases. Germline V lookup: CDR1 MNHEY, CDR2 SVGAGI. The J segment lost 2 bases and the V segment lost 6 bases, leaving 8 bases of the junction unmatched. The CDR3 length is 15 residues. The CDR3 DNA reads TGTGCCAGCAGGGGGGACAGGGAAGATACCTACGAGCAGTACTTC. Its translation is CASRGDREDTYEQYF.

The gene calls are TRBV21-1 and TRBJ1-5. TRBV21-1 represents a pseudogene. CDR3 length: 18 amino acids. The CDR3 bases are TGTGCCAGCAGCAAGGGGGTACGGGAAGGGAGAATCAATCAGCCCCAGCATTTT. Encoded protein: CASSKGVREGRINQPQHF.

This chain connects TRBV30 to TRBJ1-2; the match to TRBD1 covers 8 bases. V lost 3 bases to trimming and J lost 3 bases; unmatched junction nucleotides: 9. The V gene's germline CDR1 is GTSNPN and CDR2 SVGIG (reference sequence). The length of the CDR3 is 15 residues. The CDR3 DNA follows: TGTGCCTGGAGCCCGGGACAGGTGTCCCACTATGGCTACACCTTC. As protein: CAWSPGQVSHYGYTF.

This clone was counted a single time. Here the CDR3 reads CASSLDRGNTEAFF. Written as DNA, the CDR3 is TGTGCCAGCAGCTTGGATCGGGGGAACACTGAAGCTTTCTTT. The rearrangement uses TRBV5-4 and TRBJ1-1; D is undetermined. The CDR3 covers 14 residues. In germline, CDR1 is SGHNT, CDR2 YYREEE (reference sequence). Trimming removed 0 bases from V and 1 base from J, with 7 bases in between.

The chain recombines TRBV3-1 (or the pseudogene TRBV3-2) with TRBJ2-7, with D unclear. Deletions cut 0 bases from V and 2 bases from J, with 11 bases between. The CDR3 is 15 amino acids. Germline V gene lookup returns CDR1 LGHDT and CDR2 YNNKEL (reference sequence). Written as DNA, the CDR3 is TGTGCCAGCAGCCAAGATCAGGCCAGGACCTACGAGCAGTACTTC. It is translated as CASSQDQARTYEQYF.

V gene TRBV28 combines with J gene TRBJ2-7; D possibly corresponds to TRBD2 (5 bases). The length of the CDR3 is 17 residues. Trimming removed 6 bases from V and 4 bases from J, with 25 bases in between. In germline, CDR1 is MDHEN, CDR2 SYDVKM. This CDR3 reads CASRDRTGSLPFYEQYF. CDR3 in DNA: TGTGCCAGCAGAGATCGGACGGGGAGTTTACCGTTTTACGAGCAGTACTTC. The full variable domain, in which reference TRBV28 and TRBJ2-7 provide the parts outside the CDR3, is DVKVTQSSRYLVKRTGEKVFLECVQDMDHENMFWYRQDPGLGLRLIYFSYDVKMKEKGDIPEGYSVSREKKERFSLILESASTNQTSMYLCASRDRTGSLPFYEQYFGPGTRLTVT.

The DNA for the CDR3 is TGTGCCAGCAGCCAAACCGCGGGACAGGGATGGGAGACCCAGTACTTC. Translating it yields CASSQTAGQGWETQYF. This chain links TRBV3-1 (or the pseudogene TRBV3-2) with TRBJ2-5, with 9 bases that match TRBD1. The CDR3 loop spans 16 amino acids. J was trimmed by 5 bases and V by 2 bases; bases with no gene match: 9. CDR1 is LGHDT, CDR2 YNNKEL, per germline (reference sequence).